This passage covers 6 T cell receptor beta chains from one sample sequenced in a study of cytomegalovirus exposure and HLA in healthy donors. Primers: 60 Vbeta forward and 13 Jbeta reverse. Profiling relied on immunoSEQ multiplex PCR, and the TCRdb table lists in-frame clones only, not all of them. The listing contains about 130,000 clones. The sequenced material came from PBMCs. All receptors derive from a man aged 40-55 years in good health and CMV-seronegative.

The chain combines TRBV20-1 with TRBJ2-7; D perhaps matches TRBD2 (6 bases). Trimming took off 5 bases at V and 4 bases at J, with 6 bases between the two ends. The CDR3 length is 10 residues. Germline values: CDR1 DFQATT, CDR2 SNEGSKA (reference sequence). CDR3 loop: CSAGTYEQYF. The CDR3 nucleotides read TGCAGTGCTGGGACTTACGAGCAGTACTTC.

For the CDR3, the DNA is TGCAGCGGCTCGCCGGGACTAAGGAGCTCCTACAATGAGCAGTTCTTC. Its translation: CSGSPGLRSSYNEQFF. The gene calls are TRBV29-1 and TRBJ2-1, with TRBD2 matching over 7 bases. Germline CDR1 and CDR2: SQVTM and ANQGSEA. The CDR3 extends over 16 amino acids. V lost 7 bases and J lost 0; bases outside the gene matches: 12.

The chain employs TRBV12-5 and TRBJ1-1; TRBD1 might be the D (5 bases). With 7 bases removed from V and 1 base from J, the gap between germline ends came to 10 bases. Per germline, CDR1 LGHNT and CDR2 FRNRAP. The CDR3 sequence is 13 residues long. DNA for the CDR3: TGTGCTAGTGCAGGGTCGGCGAACACTGAAGCTTTCTTT. Its protein product is CASAGSANTEAFF.

V usage is TRBV7-6 and J usage is TRBJ1-2; 10 bases align to TRBD1. Germline trimming cut 4 bases from V and 6 bases from J; bases unmatched to any gene: 5. The CDR3 consists of 14 residues. Germline lookup yields CDR1 SGHVS and CDR2 FNYEAQ. CDR3 in amino acids: CASSSGQGVDGYTF. The CDR3 DNA is TGTGCCAGCAGCTCCGGACAGGGGGTAGATGGCTACACCTTC. The entire variable domain, with the rest obtained from reference TRBV7-6 and TRBJ1-2, is as follows: GAGVSQSPRYKVTKRGQDVALRCDPISGHVSLYWYRQALGQGPEFLTYFNYEAQQDKSGLPNDRFSAERPEGSISTLTIQRTEQRDSAMYRCASSSGQGVDGYTFGSGTRLTVV.

The V and J genes are TRBV6-5 and TRBJ1-5; D call uncertain. The CDR3 runs 16 residues. V was clipped by 4 bases and J by 6 bases, with 19 bases between them. Germline V gene data show CDR1 as MNHEY and CDR2 as SVGAGI. CDR3 nucleotides: TGTGCCAGCAGTTCCACCCCATGGGGAGCGGGTCAGCCCCAGCATTTT. This sequence encodes CASSSTPWGAGQPQHF.

V and J are TRBV21-1 and TRBJ2-5; the table gives TRBD2 as D, unverified against the DNA. TRBV21-1 is deemed a pseudogene. The CDR3 is made up of 20 amino acids. The CDR3 DNA reads as TGTGCCAGCATCGACGGAAACGAAACTGTACGGGGACTACTAACCAAGACCCAGTACTTC. Translating gives CASIDGNETVRGLLTKTQYF.